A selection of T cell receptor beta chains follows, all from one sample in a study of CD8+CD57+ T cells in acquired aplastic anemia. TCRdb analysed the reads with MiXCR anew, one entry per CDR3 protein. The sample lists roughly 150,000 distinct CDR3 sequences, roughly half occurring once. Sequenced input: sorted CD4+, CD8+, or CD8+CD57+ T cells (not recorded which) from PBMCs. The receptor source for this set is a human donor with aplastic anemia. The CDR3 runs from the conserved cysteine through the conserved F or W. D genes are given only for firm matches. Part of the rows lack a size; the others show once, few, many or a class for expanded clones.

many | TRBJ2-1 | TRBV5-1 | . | CASSLAPDNNEQFF | TGCGCCAGCAGCTTGGCCCCGGACAACAATGAGCAGTTCTTC
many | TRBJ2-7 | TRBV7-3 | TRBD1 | CASSLMGQGAVEQYF | TGTGCCAGCAGCTTAATGGGACAGGGGGCTGTCGAGCAGTACTTC
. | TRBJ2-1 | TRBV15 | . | CATRRDWSWNEQFF | TGTGCCACCAGGCGGGACTGGTCTTGGAATGAGCAGTTCTTC
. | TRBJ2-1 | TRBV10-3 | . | CAIGRTVYEQFF | TGTGCCATCGGTAGGACAGTTTACGAGCAGTTCTTC
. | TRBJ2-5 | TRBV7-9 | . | CASSLSPSEVTQYF | TGTGCCAGCAGCTTATCCCCCTCAGAAGTGACCCAGTACTTC
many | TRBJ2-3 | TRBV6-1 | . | CASRRQGGSTDTQYF | TGTGCCAGCAGACGACAGGGAGGGAGCACAGATACGCAGTATTTT
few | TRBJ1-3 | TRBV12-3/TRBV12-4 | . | CASRLSSGNTIYF | TGTGCCAGCAGACTGAGCTCTGGAAACACCATATATTTT
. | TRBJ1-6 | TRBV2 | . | CASSRDPTNSPLHF | TGTGCCAGCAGTCGGGACCCGACAAATTCACCCCTCCACTTT
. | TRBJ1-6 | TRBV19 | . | CASSVPDLPGSPLHF | TGTGCCAGTAGCGTTCCAGATTTACCCGGTTCACCCCTCCACTTT
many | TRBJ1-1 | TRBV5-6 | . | CASSVTANTEAFF | TGTGCCAGCAGCGTGACAGCCAACACTGAAGCTTTCTTT
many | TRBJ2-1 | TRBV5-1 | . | CASMLRGGLAGDEQFF | TGCGCCAGCATGCTAAGGGGCGGCCTCGCGGGCGATGAGCAGTTCTTC
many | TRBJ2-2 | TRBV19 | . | CASSNSRPAGELFF | TGTGCCAGTAGTAATAGCAGACCTGCCGGGGAGCTGTTTTTT
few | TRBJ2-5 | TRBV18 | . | CASSRTPQETQYF | TGTGCCAGCTCAAGGACACCGCAAGAGACCCAGTACTTC
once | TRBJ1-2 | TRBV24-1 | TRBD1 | CATSEYRTGGDGYTF | TGTGCCACCAGTGAGTACAGGACAGGGGGCGATGGCTACACCTTC
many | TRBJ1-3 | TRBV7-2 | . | CASSSGNTIYF | TGTGCCAGCAGTTCCGGAAACACCATATATTTT
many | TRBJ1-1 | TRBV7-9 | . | CASSFQGMNTEAFF | TGTGCCAGCAGCTTCCAGGGCATGAACACTGAAGCTTTCTTT
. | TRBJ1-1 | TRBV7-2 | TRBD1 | CASNMRGRRTEAFF | TGTGCCAGCAACATGAGGGGGCGTCGCACTGAAGCTTTCTTT
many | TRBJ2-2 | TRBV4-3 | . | CASSQDPVTGELFF | TGCGCCAGCAGCCAAGACCCAGTTACCGGGGAGCTGTTTTTT
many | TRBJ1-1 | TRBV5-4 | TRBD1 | CASRDRVKGEAFF | TGTGCCAGCAGGGACAGGGTAAAAGGAGAAGCTTTCTTT
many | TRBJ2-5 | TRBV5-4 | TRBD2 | CASSSPGLAGGRETQYF | TGTGCCAGCAGCTCCCCGGGACTAGCGGGGGGAAGAGAGACCCAGTACTTC
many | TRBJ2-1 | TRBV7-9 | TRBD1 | CASSLARQGRNNEQFF | TGTGCCAGCAGCTTAGCGAGACAGGGGAGAAACAATGAGCAGTTCTTC
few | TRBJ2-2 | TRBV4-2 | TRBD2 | CASSQDAGTSGYTGELFF | TGTGCCAGCAGCCAAGACGCAGGGACTAGCGGATACACCGGGGAGCTGTTTTTT
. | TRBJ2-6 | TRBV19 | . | CASKGTWANVLTF | TGTGCCAGTAAGGGGACCTGGGCCAACGTCCTGACTTTC
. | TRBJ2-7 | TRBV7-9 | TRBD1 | CDRTGGEQYF | TGTGACCGGACAGGGGGCGAGCAGTACTTC
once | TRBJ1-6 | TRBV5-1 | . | CASRPHWDTHNSPLHF | TGCGCCAGCAGACCCCACTGGGATACTCATAATTCACCCCTCCACTTT
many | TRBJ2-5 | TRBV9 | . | CASSPRGGETQYF | TGTGCCAGCAGCCCGAGGGGGGGTGAGACCCAGTACTTC
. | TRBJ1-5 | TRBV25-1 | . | CASSLSHQQPQHF | TGTGCCAGCAGCTTATCTCACCAGCAGCCCCAGCATTTT
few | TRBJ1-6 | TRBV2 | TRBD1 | CASTVGTGRSPLHF | TGTGCCAGCACGGTCGGGACAGGGAGATCACCCCTCCACTTT
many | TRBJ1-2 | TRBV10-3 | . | CAISEGEGANYGYTF | TGTGCCATCAGTGAGGGTGAGGGGGCTAACTATGGCTACACCTTC
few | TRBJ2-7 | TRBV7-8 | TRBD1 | CASSQDRAYEQYF | TGTGCCAGCAGCCAGGACAGGGCCTACGAGCAGTACTTC
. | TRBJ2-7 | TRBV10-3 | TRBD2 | CAVRLAGEWAEQYF | TGTGCCGTAAGGCTAGCGGGGGAATGGGCCGAGCAGTACTTC
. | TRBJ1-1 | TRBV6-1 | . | CASSVMGEAFF | TGTGCCAGCAGCGTGATGGGTGAAGCTTTCTTT
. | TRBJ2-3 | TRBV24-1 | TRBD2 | CATSGGGITDTQYF | TGTGCCACCAGTGGCGGGGGGATCACAGATACGCAGTATTTT
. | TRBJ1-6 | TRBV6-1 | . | CASSPTAINSPLHF | TGTGCCAGCAGCCCGACAGCGATTAATTCACCCCTCCACTTT
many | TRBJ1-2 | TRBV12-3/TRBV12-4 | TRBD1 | CASSLEGARGYTF | TGTGCCAGCAGTCTAGAGGGGGCGAGGGGCTACACCTTC
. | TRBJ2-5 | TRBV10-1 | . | CVGRYTPETQYF | TGCGTCGGCAGGTATACCCCGGAGACCCAGTACTTC
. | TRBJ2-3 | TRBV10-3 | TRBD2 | CAISGGGADTQYF | TGTGCCATCAGTGGCGGGGGGGCAGATACGCAGTATTTT
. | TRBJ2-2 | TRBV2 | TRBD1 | CASRAGQVAPGELFF | TGTGCCAGCAGGGCAGGACAGGTGGCCCCCGGGGAGCTGTTTTTT
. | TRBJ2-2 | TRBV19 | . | CASSDSAGNTGELFF | TGTGCCAGCAGTGACTCAGCAGGGAACACCGGGGAGCTGTTTTTT
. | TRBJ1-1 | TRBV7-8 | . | CASSLRQDHTEASF | TGTGCCAGCAGCTTAAGGCAGGACCACACTGAAGCTTCCTTC
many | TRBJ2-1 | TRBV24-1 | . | CATSDPLGQGSEYNEQFF | TGTGCCACCAGTGACCCCTTGGGCCAGGGGTCTGAATACAATGAGCAGTTCTTC
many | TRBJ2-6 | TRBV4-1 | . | CASSQGSSGANVLTF | TGCGCCAGCAGCCAGGGGAGCTCTGGGGCCAACGTCCTGACTTTC
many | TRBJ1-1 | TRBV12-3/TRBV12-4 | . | CASSPGVLNTEAFF | TGTGCCAGCAGTCCAGGGGTCCTGAACACTGAAGCTTTCTTT
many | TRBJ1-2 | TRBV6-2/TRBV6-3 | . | CASSPQGGTGYTF | TGTGCCAGCAGCCCACAGGGCGGGACTGGCTACACCTTC
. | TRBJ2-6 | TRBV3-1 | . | CASSQDSRTSGANVLTF | TGTGCCAGCAGCCAAGATTCGAGGACCTCTGGGGCCAACGTCCTGACTTTC
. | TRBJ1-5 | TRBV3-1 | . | CASSQASGNQPQHF | TGTGCCAGCAGCCAAGCAAGTGGCAATCAGCCCCAGCATTTT
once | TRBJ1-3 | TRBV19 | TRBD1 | CASSIGTGVGNTIYF | TGTGCCAGTAGTATCGGGACAGGGGTTGGAAACACCATATATTTT
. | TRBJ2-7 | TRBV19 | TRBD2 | CASSKGLAIYEQYF | TGTGCCAGTAGTAAGGGACTAGCGATCTACGAGCAGTACTTC
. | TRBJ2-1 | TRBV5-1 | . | CASSLGRVGNEQFF | TGCGCCAGCAGCTTGGGACGGGTGGGGAATGAGCAGTTCTTC
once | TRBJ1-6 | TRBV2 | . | CASRDSQLSPLHF | TGTGCCAGTAGAGACAGCCAACTAAGTCCCCTCCACTTT